Each of the 18 T cell receptor beta chains below was sequenced from the same sample in a study of T cell repertoires in cytomegalovirus infection. Antigens of these TCRs are unknown. MiXCR was run by TCRdb on the reads, yielding one entry per CDR3 protein. The table has some 800,000 distinct CDR3 sequences, 30% to 35% seen once. The starting material was cultured CD8+ T cells from PBMCs, obtained from culture after CMV antigen stimulation. The receptors were gathered from a human donor in good health (CMV status not recorded). Some clones in this sample may be carry-over from other donors' samples.

The sample holds a few counts of this clonotype. The V and J genes are TRBV27 and TRBJ2-5; 11 nucleotides match TRBD2. This CDR3 region has 15 residues. From germline, CDR1 is MNHEY and CDR2 SMNVEV (reference sequence). After removal of 5 bases from V and 3 bases from J, the junction contained 5 bases not matched to a gene. The CDR3: CASSLAGGRKETQYF. CDR3 DNA: TGTGCCAGCAGTCTAGCGGGGGGTCGGAAAGAGACCCAGTACTTC.

The chain links TRBV15 to TRBJ1-1; D is unclear. The V gene lost 1 base and the J gene lost 11 bases, with 14 bases spanning the gap. In germline, CDR1 is LNHNV, CDR2 YYDKDF (reference sequence). The CDR3 loop spans 13 amino acids. CDR3 region: CATSRVGSLGAFF. As DNA, the CDR3 is TGTGCCACCAGCAGAGTTGGGTCTCTAGGCGCTTTCTTT.

This clonotype occurred a few times. The V gene is TRBV7-9, the J gene TRBJ2-7; 7 bases align to TRBD1. V shed 3 bases, J shed 0 bases, and the junction held 5 bases outside the gene matches. This CDR3 spans 15 amino acids. Germline V CDR1 and CDR2: SEHNR, FQNEAQ (reference sequence). The CDR3 DNA reads as TGTGCCAGCAGCTTCGACAGGGCCGCCTCCTACGAGCAGTACGTC. Translation: CASSFDRAASYEQYV.

The genes are TRBV19 and TRBJ1-1, with D unresolved. The CDR3 is 17 amino acids. Germline loops: CDR1 LNHDA, CDR2 SQIVND (reference sequence). Trimming left V 3 bases short and J 0 bases short, with 17 bases between. The CDR3 region is CASSISGFGFMNTEAFF. The DNA for the CDR3 is TGTGCCAGTAGTATTTCGGGCTTTGGCTTTATGAACACTGAAGCTTTCTTT.

This chain uses TRBV7-6 with TRBJ2-5, with 8 bases fitting TRBD2. V shed 0 bases and J 0 bases; nucleotides not matched to a gene: 6. The germline CDR1 and CDR2 sequences are SGHVS and FNYEAQ. The CDR3 runs to 17 residues. The CDR3 DNA reads as TGTGCCAGCAGCTTAGCTTATAGCGGGGAACACCAAGAGACCCAGTACTTC. Residues: CASSLAYSGEHQETQYF. The full variable domain, in which reference TRBV7-6 and TRBJ2-5 provide the parts outside the CDR3, is GAGVSQSPRYKVTKRGQDVALRCDPISGHVSLYWYRQALGQGPEFLTYFNYEAQQDKSGLPNDRFSAERPEGSISTLTIQRTEQRDSAMYRCASSLAYSGEHQETQYFGPGTRLLVL.

This clonotype occurred a few times. This chain uses TRBV3-1 with TRBJ2-7, with a weak D call TRBD2 (6 bases). Germline-derived CDR1 and CDR2 are LGHDT and YNNKEL (reference sequence). The CDR3 is 14 residues long. V lost 2 bases and J 3 bases, leaving 11 bases between the germline ends. CDR3 nucleotide sequence: TGTGCCAGCAGCCAAATAGGGACTGACTACGAGCAGTACTTC. This sequence encodes CASSQIGTDYEQYF.

The chain joins TRBV28 to TRBJ2-6, with a weak D call TRBD2 (5 bases). Germline-derived CDR1 and CDR2 are MDHEN and SYDVKM. Trimming left V 2 bases short and J 2 bases short, with 13 bases between. The CDR3 sequence is 17 residues long. The CDR3 DNA reads as TGTGCCAGCAGTTTAATTGGGAGTCGCCCTGGGGCCAACGTCCTGACTTTC. Its translation: CASSLIGSRPGANVLTF.

This chain uses TRBV11-2 with TRBJ2-1; D assignment may be TRBD1 or TRBD2 (5 bases each). CDR3 length equals 16 residues. The ends were cut back, 1 base at V and 7 bases at J, with 17 bases in the middle. CDR1 is SGHAT, CDR2 FQNNGV, per germline. DNA for the CDR3: TGTGCCAGCAGCTTAGGCCGGGACCCCTGGAGGAATGAGCAGTTCTTC. Translated, it gives CASSLGRDPWRNEQFF.

The rearrangement links TRBV7-1 to TRBJ1-1, with a weak D call TRBD1 (5 bases). TRBV7-1 is sorted into the ORF group, with uncertain function. The CDR3 contains 17 residues. Between the trimmed V and J ends, which lost 5 bases and 5 bases, there was a span of 24 bases. The CDR3 region has the DNA TGTGCCAGCAGCCCACCAGGGACCTTTTTATTGGGGACTGAAGCTTTCTTT. It translates to CASSPPGTFLLGTEAFF.

This clonotype has more than one count but fewer than ten. The rearrangement uses TRBV6-5 and TRBJ2-3, with 15 nucleotides matching TRBD2. The CDR3 runs 18 residues. Per germline, CDR1 MNHEY and CDR2 SVGAGI. V shed 1 base, J shed 1 base, and the junction held 3 bases outside the gene matches. The CDR3 sequence: CASSYWGLAGGRTDTQYF. CDR3 DNA: TGTGCCAGCAGTTACTGGGGACTAGCGGGGGGCCGCACAGATACGCAGTATTTT.

The sample holds a few counts of this clonotype. The V and J genes are TRBV12-3 or TRBV12-4 and TRBJ1-3; D gene unclear. The CDR3 spans 14 residues. V lost 6 bases and J lost 0, with 9 bases in between. This CDR3 is CASSPTPSGNTIYF. The CDR3 region has the DNA TGTGCCAGCAGCCCCACACCCTCTGGAAACACCATATATTTT.

The chain joins TRBV6-5 to TRBJ1-1; no clear D. Per the germline V gene, CDR1 is MNHEY and CDR2 is SVGAGI. V was trimmed by 5 bases and J by 1 base, leaving 11 bases between them. This CDR3 contains 14 residues. The CDR3 sequence is CASSQPNPNTEAFF. Written as DNA, the CDR3 is TGTGCCAGCAGTCAACCGAATCCGAACACTGAAGCTTTCTTT.

This clonotype was seen a handful of times. The chain carries TRBV10-3 and TRBJ2-2, with D possibly being TRBD2 (5 bases). V shed 9 bases and J shed 0 bases, with 26 bases lying between them. This CDR3 contains 19 residues. Germline values: CDR1 ENHRY, CDR2 SYGVKD. The CDR3, as DNA: TGTGCCATACGAGTGAGGAGGAACTTGACTAACCCGAACACCGGGGAGCTGTTTTTT. Residues: CAIRVRRNLTNPNTGELFF.

The rearrangement links TRBV6-4 to TRBJ2-3; D may match TRBD1 or TRBD2 (6 bases each). The length of the CDR3 is 16 residues. Per germline, CDR1 MRHNA and CDR2 SNTAGT. V lost 3 bases and J 2 bases, leaving 15 bases between the germline ends. CDR3 coding DNA: TGTGCCAGCAGTGAAAACAAGAGGGGGGACACAGATACGCAGTATTTT. It specifies CASSENKRGDTDTQYF.

This clonotype was found many times. The chain combines TRBV12-3 or TRBV12-4 with TRBJ1-3; 7 bases agree with TRBD1. CDR3 length: 19 residues. With 3 bases clipped from V and 1 base from J, the junction kept 15 bases outside the gene matches. CDR3 bases: TGTGCCAGCAGTTTTTCATTGGAACAGGGGCCGTGGTCTGGAAACACCATATATTTT. Its translation: CASSFSLEQGPWSGNTIYF.

The genes are TRBV7-4 and TRBJ1-2; 12 bases line up with TRBD1. V lost 7 bases and J lost 7; bases outside the gene matches: 13. Germline CDR1 is SGHVT and CDR2 is SQSDAQ. CDR3 length: 16 amino acids. The chain's CDR3 is CASNSRRDRGLAGYTF. The CDR3 DNA is TGTGCCAGCAACTCAAGGCGGGACAGGGGGCTTGCTGGCTACACCTTC.

This chain connects TRBV6-6 to TRBJ2-1, with D unresolved. V was clipped by 0 bases and J by 5 bases, with 17 bases between them. This CDR3 has 17 residues. Germline CDR1 and CDR2: MNHNY and SVGAGI (reference sequence). CDR3 amino acids: CASSYSRAPQVNNEQFF. The DNA of the CDR3 is TGTGCCAGCAGTTACTCAAGGGCGCCCCAAGTCAACAATGAGCAGTTCTTC.

The chain carries TRBV6-6 and TRBJ1-2; tentatively, D is TRBD1 (5 bases). This CDR3 is 15 amino acids long. Germline CDR1 is MNHNY and CDR2 is SVGAGI (reference sequence). V was trimmed by 0 bases and J by 10 bases, leaving 18 bases between them. The chain's CDR3 is CASSYSRALGDDYTF. Here the CDR3 DNA reads TGTGCCAGCAGTTACTCGCGAGCCCTGGGGGATGACTACACCTTC.